This TCR beta chain is drawn from a study of technical replicates of blood from a few donors. The CDR3 totals 15 residues. The V gene's germline CDR1 is MNHEY and CDR2 SMNVEV (reference sequence). V was pared by 9 bases and J by 5 bases, with 22 bases between. Sequencing was performed with immunoSEQ multiplex PCR; in TCRdb, only in-frame clones are kept and a portion is missing. The sample includes approximately 82,000 clones, approximately 92% of them seen just once. The rearrangement joins TRBV27 to TRBJ2-5; maybe TRBD1 (6 bases). The TCR sequence derives from a human donor in good health. Some clones in this sample may be carry-over from other donors' samples. The source material was T cells isolated from PBMCs. Here the CDR3 DNA reads TGTGCCAGTGTGGGATTAATACAGGGTTTTGAGACCCAGTACTTC. It yields the protein CASVGLIQGFETQYF.